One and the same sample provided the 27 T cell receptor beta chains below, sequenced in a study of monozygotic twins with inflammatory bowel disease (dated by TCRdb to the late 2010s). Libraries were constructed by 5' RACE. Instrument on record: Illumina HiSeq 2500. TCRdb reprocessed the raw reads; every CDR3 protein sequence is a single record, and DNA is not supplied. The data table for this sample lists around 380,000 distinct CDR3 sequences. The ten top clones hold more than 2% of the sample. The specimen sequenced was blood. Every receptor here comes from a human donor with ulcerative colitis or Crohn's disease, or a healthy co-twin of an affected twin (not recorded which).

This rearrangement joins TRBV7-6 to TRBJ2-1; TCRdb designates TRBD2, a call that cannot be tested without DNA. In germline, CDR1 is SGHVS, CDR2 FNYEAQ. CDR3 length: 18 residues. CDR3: CASSFGLAGVGRTNEQFF.

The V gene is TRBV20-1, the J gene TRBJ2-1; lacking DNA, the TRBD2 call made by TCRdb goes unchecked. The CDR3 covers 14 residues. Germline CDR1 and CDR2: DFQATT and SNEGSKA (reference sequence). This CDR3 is CSAVGLAGRNEQFF.

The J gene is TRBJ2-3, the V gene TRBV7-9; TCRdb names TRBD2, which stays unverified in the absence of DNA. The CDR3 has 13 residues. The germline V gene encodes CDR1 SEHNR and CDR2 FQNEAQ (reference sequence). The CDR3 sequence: CASSTTSGDTQYF.

The CDR3 sequence is CASSSKTNYQETQYF. This chain joins TRBV5-4 and TRBJ2-5. The V gene's germline CDR1 is SGHNT and CDR2 YYREEE (reference sequence). The CDR3 is 15 amino acids.

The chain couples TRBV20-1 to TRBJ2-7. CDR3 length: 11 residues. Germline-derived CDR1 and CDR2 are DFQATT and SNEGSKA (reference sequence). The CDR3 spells CSGGRSYEQYF.

Here the CDR3 reads CSARGSLVGYNEQFF. The gene calls are TRBV20-1 and TRBJ2-1. CDR1 and CDR2 (germline): DFQATT, SNEGSKA (reference sequence). The CDR3 extends over 15 amino acids.

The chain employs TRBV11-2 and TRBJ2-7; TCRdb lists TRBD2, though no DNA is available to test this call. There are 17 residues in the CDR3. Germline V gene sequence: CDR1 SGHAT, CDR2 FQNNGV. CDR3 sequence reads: CASTPGVGASGSYEQYF.

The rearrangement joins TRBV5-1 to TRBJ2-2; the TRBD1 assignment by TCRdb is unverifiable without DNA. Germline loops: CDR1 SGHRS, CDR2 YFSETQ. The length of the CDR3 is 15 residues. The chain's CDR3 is CASSLGGVDAGELFF.

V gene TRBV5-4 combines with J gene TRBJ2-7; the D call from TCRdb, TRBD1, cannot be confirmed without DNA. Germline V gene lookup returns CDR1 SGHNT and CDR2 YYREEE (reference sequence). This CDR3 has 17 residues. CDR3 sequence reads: CASSLPLPGQGAIEQYF. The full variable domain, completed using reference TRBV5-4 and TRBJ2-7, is ETGVTQSPTHLIKTRGQQVTLRCSSQSGHNTVSWYQQALGQGPQFIFQYYREEENGRGNFPPRFSGLQFPNYSSELNVNALELDDSALYLCASSLPLPGQGAIEQYFGPGTRLTVT.

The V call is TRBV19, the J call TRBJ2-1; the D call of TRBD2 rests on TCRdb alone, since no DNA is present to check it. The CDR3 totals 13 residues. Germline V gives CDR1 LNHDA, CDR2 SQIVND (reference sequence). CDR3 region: CASSIVAGTEQFF.

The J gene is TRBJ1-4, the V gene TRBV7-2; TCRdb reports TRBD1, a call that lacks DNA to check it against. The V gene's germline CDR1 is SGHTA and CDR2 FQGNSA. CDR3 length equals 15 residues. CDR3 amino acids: CASSLKGWTDEKLFF.

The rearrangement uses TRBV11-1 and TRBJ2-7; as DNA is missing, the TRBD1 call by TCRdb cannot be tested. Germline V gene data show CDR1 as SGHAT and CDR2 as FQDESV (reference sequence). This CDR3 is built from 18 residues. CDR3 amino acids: CASSPFPTRGRVSYEQYF.

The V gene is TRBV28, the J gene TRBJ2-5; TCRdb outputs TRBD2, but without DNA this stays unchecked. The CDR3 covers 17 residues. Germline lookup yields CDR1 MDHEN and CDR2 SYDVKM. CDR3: CASRIGIGPLGSKTQYF.

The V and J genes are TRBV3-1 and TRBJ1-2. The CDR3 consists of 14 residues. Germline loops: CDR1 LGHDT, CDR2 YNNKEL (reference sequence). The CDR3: CASSQAFRAYGYTF.

CDR3 residues: CAWTGGNSPLHF. The rearrangement links TRBV30 to TRBJ1-6; TCRdb's D call of TRBD1 is untestable without DNA. CDR3 size: 12 residues. Germline values: CDR1 GTSNPN, CDR2 SVGIG (reference sequence).

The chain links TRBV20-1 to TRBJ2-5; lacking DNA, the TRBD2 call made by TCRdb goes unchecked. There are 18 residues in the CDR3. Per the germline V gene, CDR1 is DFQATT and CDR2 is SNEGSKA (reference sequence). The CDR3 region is CSATTAVRLKYPKETQYF.

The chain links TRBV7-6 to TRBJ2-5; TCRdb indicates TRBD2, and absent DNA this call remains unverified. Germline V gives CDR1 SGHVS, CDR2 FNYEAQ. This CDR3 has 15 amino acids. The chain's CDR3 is CASSLRSGGEKTQYF.

The chain's CDR3 is CSVELTGEQYF. The chain uses TRBV29-1 and TRBJ2-7; with no DNA, the TCRdb D assignment of TRBD1 cannot be verified. Per germline, CDR1 SQVTM and CDR2 ANQGSEA. The CDR3 totals 11 residues.

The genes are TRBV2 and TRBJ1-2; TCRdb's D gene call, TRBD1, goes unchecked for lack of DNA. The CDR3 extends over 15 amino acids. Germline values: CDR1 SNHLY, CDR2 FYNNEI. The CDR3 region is CATRPGGLYPYGYTF.

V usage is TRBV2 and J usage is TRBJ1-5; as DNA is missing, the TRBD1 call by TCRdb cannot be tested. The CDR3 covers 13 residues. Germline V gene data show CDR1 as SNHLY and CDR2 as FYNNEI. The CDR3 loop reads CASSLRANQPQHF.

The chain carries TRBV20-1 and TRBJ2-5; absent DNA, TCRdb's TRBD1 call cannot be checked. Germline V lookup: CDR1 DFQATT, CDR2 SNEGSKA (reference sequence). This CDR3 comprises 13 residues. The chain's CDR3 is CSASPGRVETQYF.

The CDR3 loop reads CASSPIGGTSVNEQFF. The gene calls are TRBV7-6 and TRBJ2-1; TCRdb gives TRBD1 as the D gene, but with no DNA this cannot be confirmed. Germline CDR1 reads SGHVS; CDR2 reads FNYEAQ. The CDR3 is 16 residues long.

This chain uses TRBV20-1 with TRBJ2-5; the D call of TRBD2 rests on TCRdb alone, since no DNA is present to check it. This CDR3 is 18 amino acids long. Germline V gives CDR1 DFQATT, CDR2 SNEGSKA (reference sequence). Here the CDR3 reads CSARPPVAGVGSGETQYF.

CDR3 amino acids: CASRRPGQGDYGYTF. The chain recombines TRBV27 with TRBJ1-2; TCRdb gives TRBD1 as the D gene, but with no DNA this cannot be confirmed. The germline gives CDR1 MNHEY, CDR2 SMNVEV (reference sequence). The CDR3 totals 15 residues.

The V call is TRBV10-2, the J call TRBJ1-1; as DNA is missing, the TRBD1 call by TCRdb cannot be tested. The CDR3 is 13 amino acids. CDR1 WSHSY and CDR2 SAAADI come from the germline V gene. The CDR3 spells CASSHRDNTEAFF.

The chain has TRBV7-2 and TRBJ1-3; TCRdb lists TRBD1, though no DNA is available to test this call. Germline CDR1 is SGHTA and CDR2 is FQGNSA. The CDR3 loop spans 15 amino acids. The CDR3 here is CASSYEGAAGNTIYF.

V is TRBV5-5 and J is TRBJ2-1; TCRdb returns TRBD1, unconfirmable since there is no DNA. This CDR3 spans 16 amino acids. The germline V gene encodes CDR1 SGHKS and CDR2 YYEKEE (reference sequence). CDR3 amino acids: CASSSGTGFYRNEQFF. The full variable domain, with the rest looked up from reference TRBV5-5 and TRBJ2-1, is DAGVTQSPTHLIKTRGQQVTLRCSPISGHKSVSWYQQVLGQGPQFIFQYYEKEERGRGNFPDRFSARQFPNYSSELNVNALLLGDSALYLCASSSGTGFYRNEQFFGPGTRLTVL.